Each of the 28 T cell receptor beta chains below was sequenced from the same sample in a study of shared T cell receptors in the human thymus (TCRdb year 2021). The library was prepared using the immunoSEQ multiplex PCR assay. The source is immuneACCESS, and TCRdb retained only in-frame sequences with V and J called. Part of the clones is not carried over; for the studies checked, unresolved V genes explain less than half of this, and the remainder is unexplained. A total of approximately 490,000 clones appear in this sample, approximately 80% of them only once. The ten largest account for about 0.013% of the sample. The data were also submitted as part of a second study, on human thymus T cells.

The sequenced material came from thymocytes. These receptors came from a boy younger than two with a congenital heart defect. Donor details come from another sample of the same person, matched by shared clones.

This clone appeared a single time. V and J are TRBV7-6 and TRBJ2-7; maybe TRBD2 (6 bases). V was pared by 0 bases and J by 1 base, with 13 bases between. This CDR3 spans 16 amino acids. Germline CDR1 is SGHVS and CDR2 is FNYEAQ. The CDR3 is CASSLANWGLSYEQYF. CDR3 nucleotides: TGTGCCAGCAGCTTAGCCAACTGGGGACTGTCCTACGAGCAGTACTTC.

The chain joins TRBV27 to TRBJ2-7, with TRBD2 as a possible D gene (5 bases). The V end was cut by 4 bases, the J end by 5 bases, with 18 bases between. Germline V lookup: CDR1 MNHEY, CDR2 SMNVEV (reference sequence). The CDR3 is 15 residues long. The CDR3 here is CASSSRGSATDEQYF. In DNA form, the CDR3 reads TGTGCCAGCAGTTCGAGAGGTAGCGCCACTGACGAGCAGTACTTC.

This clone was observed a single time. The gene calls are TRBV7-9 and TRBJ2-1, with a possible D match to TRBD1 (6 bases). CDR3 length: 14 amino acids. The V end was cut by 5 bases, the J end by 6 bases, with 14 bases between. CDR1 is SEHNR and CDR2 is FQNEAQ in the germline V gene (reference sequence). CDR3 coding DNA: TGTGCCAGCAGCCCCTCTCCAGGGGTCAATGAGCAGTTCTTC. Translating it yields CASSPSPGVNEQFF.

J is TRBJ1-2 and V is TRBV29-1; the D gene is possibly TRBD1 (6 bases). V gave up 3 bases and J gave up 1 base, with 9 bases separating them. CDR1 and CDR2 from the germline V gene are SQVTM and ANQGSEA. The CDR3 extends over 13 amino acids. The CDR3 is CSVEAGDNYGYTF. CDR3 in DNA: TGCAGCGTTGAGGCAGGGGATAACTATGGCTACACCTTC.

This clone appeared a few times. This rearrangement joins TRBV2 to TRBJ2-3; 7 nucleotides align to TRBD2. V lost 5 bases to trimming and J lost 1 base; unmatched junction nucleotides: 9. Per germline, CDR1 SNHLY and CDR2 FYNNEI. This CDR3 region has 16 residues. The CDR3 spells CASSPSGGSGTDTQYF. Here the CDR3 DNA reads TGTGCCAGCAGTCCGAGTGGCGGGAGTGGCACAGATACGCAGTATTTT.

The chain combines TRBV28 with TRBJ2-7; TRBD2 agrees at 7 bases. Germline-derived CDR1 and CDR2 are MDHEN and SYDVKM. This CDR3 contains 15 residues. Unmatched junction bases numbered 8, after V lost 4 bases and J lost 2 bases. CDR3 DNA: TGTGCCAGCAGTTCCCCTAGCGGAAGCCCCTACGAGCAGTACTTC. Translating it yields CASSSPSGSPYEQYF.

The genes are TRBV27 and TRBJ2-3; 10 bases agree with TRBD1. Per the germline V gene, CDR1 is MNHEY and CDR2 is SMNVEV (reference sequence). The CDR3 covers 14 residues. The junction had 3 bases not matched to a gene; V was cut back by 6 bases and J by 3 bases. Here the CDR3 reads CASSRDRGTDTQYF. CDR3 DNA: TGTGCCAGCAGCCGGGACAGGGGTACAGATACGCAGTATTTT.

The chain couples TRBV5-1 to TRBJ2-1, with D unclear. The CDR3 covers 15 residues. Germline CDR1 is SGHRS and CDR2 is YFSETQ. Trimming took off 0 bases at V and 2 bases at J, with 9 bases between the two ends. CDR3 sequence reads: CASSLDTPTYNEQFF. CDR3 in DNA: TGCGCCAGCAGCTTGGACACGCCAACCTACAATGAGCAGTTCTTC.

This clone was counted a single time. The chain couples TRBV6-1 to TRBJ1-5; TRBD1 matches at 7 bases. The J segment lost 7 bases and the V segment lost 8 bases, leaving 14 bases of the junction unmatched. CDR1 and CDR2 from the germline V gene are MNHNS and SASEGT. The CDR3 is made up of 15 amino acids. CDR3 coding DNA: TGTGCCAGCCGGGCCCGACAGGGTTTATGGCAGCCCCAGCATTTT. This gives the protein CASRARQGLWQPQHF.

Only a few counts were recorded for this clone. The chain recombines TRBV7-8 with TRBJ2-7, with 9 bases aligning to TRBD1. The ends lost 5 bases at V and 4 bases at J; junction bases unmatched: 12. The CDR3 length is 16 residues. Germline-derived CDR1 and CDR2 are SGHVS and FQNEAQ. This CDR3 is CASSGRDRAEVYEQYF. As DNA, the CDR3 is TGTGCCAGCAGCGGTAGGGACAGGGCCGAGGTATACGAGCAGTACTTC.

The V and J genes are TRBV11-2 and TRBJ2-5, with TRBD2 as a possible D gene (5 bases). Per germline, CDR1 SGHAT and CDR2 FQNNGV. Trimming left V 4 bases short and J 6 bases short, with 18 bases between. The CDR3 spans 15 residues. Here the CDR3 reads CASSSRTSLLKTQYF. The CDR3 region has the DNA TGTGCCAGCAGCTCCCGGACTTCCCTTTTAAAGACCCAGTACTTC. The variable domain in full, completed from reference TRBV11-2 and TRBJ2-5, reads EAGVAQSPRYKIIEKRQSVAFWCNPISGHATLYWYQQILGQGPKLLIQFQNNGVVDDSQLPKDRFSAERLKGVDSTLKIQPAKLEDSAVYLCASSSRTSLLKTQYFGPGTRLLVL.

The rearrangement uses TRBV14 and TRBJ2-7; 8 bases map to TRBD2. V shed 5 bases and J 0 bases; nucleotides not matched to a gene: 9. The germline V gene encodes CDR1 SGHDN and CDR2 FVKESK. The length of the CDR3 is 16 residues. CDR3 coding DNA: TGTGCCAGCAGCGCAACCCCCGGGACTAGCTCCTACGAGCAGTACTTC. It translates to CASSATPGTSSYEQYF.

The chain uses TRBV7-9 and TRBJ2-1; the match to TRBD2 covers 7 bases. Germline trimming cut 1 base from V and 4 bases from J; bases unmatched to any gene: 10. The CDR3 sequence is 17 residues long. Germline assignment: CDR1 SEHNR and CDR2 FQNEAQ (reference sequence). The CDR3, as DNA: TGTGCCAGCAGCTTAGGATCGGCTAGCGGAGAGTACAATGAGCAGTTCTTC. The encoded protein is CASSLGSASGEYNEQFF.

Points on this clone: At one boundary the junction diverges from the germline segment, which might be a read error. The genes are TRBV28 and TRBJ1-2; 11 positions match TRBD1. The CDR3 has 13 amino acids. Germline CDR1 MDHEN, CDR2 SYDVKM. CDR3 in DNA: TGTGCCAGCAGCCGGGGGGGACAGGGGGGCGAGGCCTTC. Its translation: CASSRGGQGGEAF.

The rearrangement uses TRBV30 and TRBJ2-3; D is possibly TRBD1 (8 bases). This CDR3 spans 16 amino acids. Germline V gene sequence: CDR1 GTSNPN, CDR2 SVGIG (reference sequence). With 3 bases removed from V and 3 bases from J, the gap between germline ends came to 19 bases. CDR3 sequence reads: CAWSERGGQVTDTQYF. DNA of the CDR3: TGTGCCTGGAGCGAAAGGGGGGGACAGGTAACAGATACGCAGTATTTT.

This clone has only one observation. The rearrangement joins TRBV5-4 to TRBJ2-3; TRBD2 aligns across 7 bases. This CDR3 has 14 residues. The trim removed 2 bases at V and 4 bases at J, leaving 4 bases unmatched. The germline gives CDR1 SGHNT, CDR2 YYREEE (reference sequence). CDR3 residues: CASSFHREADTQYF. The CDR3 DNA is TGTGCCAGCAGCTTCCACCGGGAGGCAGATACGCAGTATTTT.

V usage is TRBV27 and J usage is TRBJ2-4, with D tentatively TRBD1 (6 bases). V dropped 8 bases and J dropped 0 bases, with 11 bases sitting between them. This CDR3 has 14 residues. The V gene's germline CDR1 is MNHEY and CDR2 SMNVEV (reference sequence). CDR3 protein: CASLNRVAKNIQYF. The CDR3 DNA follows: TGTGCCAGCCTTAACAGGGTAGCCAAAAACATTCAGTACTTC.

This clone was counted only a few times. This sequence joins TRBV11-3 and TRBJ1-1; D might be TRBD1 (5 bases). This CDR3 has 13 residues. V lost 1 base and J 8 bases, leaving 11 bases between the germline ends. Per germline, CDR1 SGHNT and CDR2 YENEEA. DNA of the CDR3: TGTGCCAGCAGCTTAGTAAAAGACAGCGAAGCTTTCTTT. Its translation is CASSLVKDSEAFF.

The gene calls are TRBV7-6 and TRBJ2-7; D is perhaps TRBD1 (5 bases). Trimming took off 5 bases at V and 0 bases at J, with 11 bases between the two ends. The germline CDR1 and CDR2 sequences are SGHVS and FNYEAQ. There are 14 residues in the CDR3. The CDR3: CASSPGPSSYEQYF. The CDR3 bases are TGTGCCAGCAGCCCAGGGCCAAGCTCCTACGAGCAGTACTTC.

The chain has TRBV7-6 and TRBJ2-7, with TRBD2 matching 13 bases. J gave up 1 base and V 1 base, and 4 bases lay outside the gene matches. From germline, CDR1 is SGHVS and CDR2 FNYEAQ. The CDR3 has 17 residues. The CDR3 DNA follows: TGTGCCAGCAGCTTAGGTGGACTAGCGGGAGATTCCTACGAGCAGTACTTC. Translation gives CASSLGGLAGDSYEQYF.

This chain joins TRBV6-5 and TRBJ2-5, with D uncertain. Germline lookup yields CDR1 MNHEY and CDR2 SVGAGI. The CDR3 runs to 15 residues. The germline V and J ends were trimmed by 0 bases and 2 bases, with 10 bases remaining between them. The CDR3 is CASSYSKPVQETQYF. The CDR3 coding sequence is TGTGCCAGCAGTTACTCGAAACCGGTACAAGAGACCCAGTACTTC.

The rearrangement uses TRBV7-2 and TRBJ2-1; 8 bases map to TRBD2. The CDR3 spans 16 residues. Losses at the gene ends were 1 base for V and 0 bases for J; bases not matched to a gene: 2. The germline V gene has CDR1 SGHTA and CDR2 FQGNSA. CDR3 nucleotides: TGTGCCAGCAGCTTAGAAAGCGGGAGCTCCTACAATGAGCAGTTCTTC. It yields the protein CASSLESGSSYNEQFF.

The chain joins TRBV29-1 to TRBJ2-3, with a weak D call TRBD1 (5 bases). CDR3 size: 15 residues. Deletions cut 4 bases from V and 2 bases from J, with 16 bases between. Germline-derived CDR1 and CDR2 are SQVTM and ANQGSEA. CDR3 nucleotides: TGCAGCGTTGTTTCCACAGGCAAATTCACAGATACGCAGTATTTT. It translates to CSVVSTGKFTDTQYF.

The genes are TRBV29-1 and TRBJ1-5; 8 bases align to TRBD1. This CDR3 spans 14 amino acids. V dropped 6 bases and J dropped 5; count of bases not matched to a gene: 9. Germline V gene lookup returns CDR1 SQVTM and CDR2 ANQGSEA. CDR3 DNA sequence: TGCAGCGTCCCGACAGGGGTGTTAGATCAGCCCCAGCATTTT. It codes for CSVPTGVLDQPQHF.

The chain recombines TRBV21-1 with TRBJ2-7; the table's D call, TRBD2, has no DNA check behind it. TRBV21-1 represents a pseudogene. This CDR3 has 15 amino acids. CDR3 sequence reads: CASSKREGNTYEQYF. DNA of the CDR3: TGTGCCAGCAGCAAACGGGAGGGGAACACGTACGAGCAGTACTTC.

V and J are TRBV14 and TRBJ1-1; TRBD1 matches 9 bases. With 0 bases clipped from V and 1 base from J, the junction kept 3 bases outside the gene matches. CDR1 SGHDN and CDR2 FVKESK come from the germline V gene. CDR3 length: 16 residues. CDR3 bases: TGTGCCAGCAGCCAAGAGGGGACAGGGAGGAACACTGAAGCTTTCTTT. Translating gives CASSQEGTGRNTEAFF.

The chain carries TRBV7-8 and TRBJ1-2; 9 nucleotides line up with TRBD1. The junction had 12 bases not matched to a gene; V was cut back by 5 bases and J by 8 bases. This CDR3 contains 15 residues. From germline, CDR1 is SGHVS and CDR2 FQNEAQ. The CDR3, as DNA: TGTGCCAGCAGCCTTAGCCCGGGACAGGGTGGAGGCTACACCTTC. Translating gives CASSLSPGQGGGYTF.

This clone was counted between two and nine times. The rearrangement links TRBV30 to TRBJ1-5; the D is unclear. V lost 7 bases, J lost 5 bases, and 21 bases lay in between. Germline CDR1 and CDR2: GTSNPN and SVGIG (reference sequence). The CDR3 contains 15 residues. The CDR3 DNA sequence: TGTGCCTCGGAGGTGCTGCCAGAACAGCATCAGCCCCAGCATTTT. Residues: CASEVLPEQHQPQHF.